These 18 T cell receptor beta chains originate from one sample sequenced in a study of cytomegalovirus exposure and HLA in healthy donors (TCRdb year 2017). Receptors were amplified or captured by the immunoSEQ multiplex PCR assay. For the multiplex PCR, a mixture combining 60 forward primers for TCR Vbeta segments and 13 reverse primers for TCR Jbeta segments was used. TCRdb retrieved this table from immuneACCESS and kept in-frame rearrangements only. Not all clones are present; in checked studies, unresolved V genes account for under half, and no reason is known for the remainder. Recorded for this sample are about 110,000 clones; 65% to 80% of them occurred a single time. Around 4% of the sample goes to the ten largest clones. Specimen: PBMCs. The receptors were sampled from a male donor in good health and CMV-seronegative.

The chain joins TRBV14 to TRBJ2-2; D remains ambiguous. The CDR3 runs 15 residues. From germline, CDR1 is SGHDN and CDR2 FVKESK. V gave up 0 bases and J gave up 8 bases, with 13 bases separating them. In DNA, the CDR3 is TGTGCCAGCAGCCAAGAGTGGGCTTCAGCTGGGGAGCTGTTTTTT. Translation gives CASSQEWASAGELFF. Drawing the rest from reference TRBV14 and TRBJ2-2, the complete variable domain is EAGVTQFPSHSVIEKGQTVTLRCDPISGHDNLYWYRRVMGKEIKFLLHFVKESKQDESGMPNNRFLAERTGGTYSTLKVQPAELEDSGVYFCASSQEWASAGELFFGEGSRLTVL.

V gene TRBV5-1 combines with J gene TRBJ1-2; the D is unclear. The V gene lost 2 bases and the J gene lost 8 bases, with 13 bases spanning the gap. This CDR3 has 13 residues. Germline V gives CDR1 SGHRS, CDR2 YFSETQ. The CDR3 loop reads CASSFIPGEGYTF. The CDR3 DNA sequence: TGCGCCAGCAGCTTTATCCCCGGTGAGGGCTACACCTTC.

In its sample, this clone was seen a few times. V is TRBV6-5 and J is TRBJ2-7; 8 bases match TRBD2. The CDR3 has 15 amino acids. The V and J ends lost 5 bases and 6 bases, in that order; junction bases with no gene match: 12. The germline CDR1 and CDR2 sequences are MNHEY and SVGAGI. CDR3 nucleotides: TGTGCCAGCAGTAGGGGGACTAGTGCTCCCCTCGAGCAGTACTTC. The encoded protein is CASSRGTSAPLEQYF.

The chain employs TRBV6-1 and TRBJ2-1; D gene uncertain. The CDR3 contains 13 residues. Per the germline V gene, CDR1 is MNHNS and CDR2 is SASEGT. V was cut by 2 bases and J by 9 bases, with 11 bases left in between. This CDR3 reads CASSEHGFSEQFF. For the CDR3, the DNA is TGTGCCAGCAGTGAACACGGTTTTAGTGAGCAGTTCTTC.

The chain couples TRBV5-1 to TRBJ2-1; D not certain. The CDR3 spans 15 residues. CDR1 and CDR2 from the germline V gene are SGHRS and YFSETQ. Trimming removed 0 bases at V and 0 bases at J, with 7 bases between. This CDR3 is CASSLAVVSYNEQFF. The CDR3 region has the DNA TGCGCCAGCAGCTTGGCTGTCGTCTCCTACAATGAGCAGTTCTTC.

The genes are TRBV2 and TRBJ2-1; TRBD2 aligns across 7 bases. The V and J ends lost 6 bases and 5 bases, in that order; junction bases with no gene match: 13. Germline values: CDR1 SNHLY, CDR2 FYNNEI. The CDR3 runs 16 residues. The CDR3 region has the DNA TGTGCCAGCAGCCACGTCCTAGGGAGGGCCGACAATGAGCAGTTCTTC. It codes for CASSHVLGRADNEQFF.

This clone was observed a handful of times. The V and J genes are TRBV7-2 and TRBJ1-5; 8 positions agree with TRBD1. Germline loops: CDR1 SGHTA, CDR2 FQGNSA. J was trimmed by 4 bases and V by 5 bases; bases with no gene match: 7. The CDR3 runs 15 residues. This CDR3 reads CASSKRTGKNQPQHF. The DNA of the CDR3 is TGTGCCAGCAGCAAACGGACAGGGAAGAATCAGCCCCAGCATTTT.

The V gene is TRBV29-1, the J gene TRBJ1-1, with no clear D. The V end lost 3 bases, the J end lost 1 base, and 6 bases lay between the germline ends. This CDR3 region has 12 residues. Germline CDR1 is SQVTM and CDR2 is ANQGSEA. CDR3 region: CSVESGNTEAFF. In DNA, the CDR3 is TGCAGCGTTGAGTCCGGGAACACTGAAGCTTTCTTT.

J is TRBJ2-5 and V is TRBV2; TRBD1 matches at 9 bases. Gene TRBJ2-7 matches the end of the DNA better, so the J call may be wrong. Germline V gives CDR1 SNHLY, CDR2 FYNNEI. The CDR3 has 15 amino acids. This CDR3 is CASRTGTGRTYEQYF. The CDR3 DNA follows: TGTGCCAGCAGGACCGGGACAGGGAGGACCTACGAGCAGTACTTC.

This clone has just a few counts. This chain joins TRBV6-1 and TRBJ1-2; 8 bases map to TRBD1. V dropped 1 base and J dropped 4; count of bases not matched to a gene: 5. In germline, CDR1 is MNHNS, CDR2 SASEGT. The CDR3 extends over 15 amino acids. Written as DNA, the CDR3 is TGTGCCAGCAGTGAAGACGCCGGGACAGGCTATGGCTACACCTTC. It specifies CASSEDAGTGYGYTF.

J is TRBJ1-5 and V is TRBV19; D might be TRBD1 (6 bases). The V and J ends lost 9 bases and 0 bases respectively, with 15 bases between them. The CDR3 extends over 15 amino acids. Germline lookup yields CDR1 LNHDA and CDR2 SQIVND (reference sequence). CDR3: CASTGHIYSNQPQHF. The CDR3 coding sequence is TGTGCCAGCACGGGACATATTTATAGCAATCAGCCCCAGCATTTT.

This clone was picked up one time. The rearrangement links TRBV27 to TRBJ2-2, with D perhaps TRBD2 (6 bases). V lost 3 bases, J lost 4 bases, and 12 bases lay in between. In germline, CDR1 is MNHEY, CDR2 SMNVEV (reference sequence). The CDR3 is 15 residues long. The CDR3 region has the DNA TGTGCCAGCAGTTTGGGGGGAGCGAGCACCGGGGAGCTGTTTTTT. It translates to CASSLGGASTGELFF.

This CDR3 is CASRGQGASNQPQHF. The CDR3 DNA reads TGTGCCAGCAGAGGACAGGGGGCTAGCAATCAGCCCCAGCATTTT. The chain has TRBV2 and TRBJ1-5; 11 bases are shared with TRBD1. CDR3 length: 15 residues. Germline CDR1 reads SNHLY; CDR2 reads FYNNEI. Germline trimming cut 6 bases from V and 0 bases from J; bases unmatched to any gene: 1.

Remarks on this clone: The CDR3 end shows no conserved phenylalanine or tryptophan, and so a read error is likely. Here the CDR3 DNA reads TGTGCCAGCAGTTACACGGGACAGTCAAATCAGCCCCAGCATCTT. It yields the protein CASSYTGQSNQPQHL. The V gene is TRBV6-6, the J gene TRBJ1-5, with 7 bases that match TRBD1. Germline CDR1 reads MNHNY; CDR2 reads SVGAGI (reference sequence). This CDR3 is 15 amino acids long. J was trimmed by 4 bases and V by 2 bases; bases with no gene match: 5.

The V call is TRBV19, the J call TRBJ2-5; 11 nucleotides agree with TRBD1. The DNA end is a closer match to TRBJ2-7, so the J assignment may be wrong. Germline CDR1 reads LNHDA; CDR2 reads SQIVND (reference sequence). The CDR3 runs to 13 residues. CDR3 sequence (DNA): TGTGCCAGTAGTCCGGGACAGGGGGACGAGCAGTACTTC. It is translated as CASSPGQGDEQYF.

This rearrangement joins TRBV28 to TRBJ2-1; TRBD2 aligns across 11 bases. CDR1 MDHEN and CDR2 SYDVKM come from the germline V gene. V trimming: 5 bases; J trimming: 4 bases; junction bases outside the gene matches: 16. CDR3 size: 19 residues. The CDR3 sequence: CASSTQETELAGDYNEQFF. As DNA, the CDR3 is TGTGCCAGCAGTACCCAAGAGACAGAACTAGCGGGGGATTACAATGAGCAGTTCTTC.

V gene TRBV5-1 combines with J gene TRBJ1-1; D may be TRBD1 (5 bases). Germline V gene data show CDR1 as SGHRS and CDR2 as YFSETQ. Trimming pared 7 bases from V and 0 bases from J, leaving 13 bases between. This CDR3 is built from 14 residues. In DNA form, the CDR3 reads TGCGCCAGCTCCTACAGGCTAATGAACACTGAAGCTTTCTTT. Its translation: CASSYRLMNTEAFF. The whole variable domain, remainder taken from reference TRBV5-1 and TRBJ1-1, is KAGVTQTPRYLIKTRGQQVTLSCSPISGHRSVSWYQQTPGQGLQFLFEYFSETQRNKGNFPGRFSGRQFSNSRSEMNVSTLELGDSALYLCASSYRLMNTEAFFGQGTRLTVV.

The chain employs TRBV10-3 and TRBJ2-3; 11 bases are shared with TRBD2. The length of the CDR3 is 14 residues. V dropped 6 bases and J dropped 4; count of bases not matched to a gene: 3. Germline V gene lookup returns CDR1 ENHRY and CDR2 SYGVKD. Here the CDR3 reads CAISRLAGPDTQYF. CDR3 DNA: TGTGCCATCAGCCGACTAGCGGGACCAGATACGCAGTATTTT.